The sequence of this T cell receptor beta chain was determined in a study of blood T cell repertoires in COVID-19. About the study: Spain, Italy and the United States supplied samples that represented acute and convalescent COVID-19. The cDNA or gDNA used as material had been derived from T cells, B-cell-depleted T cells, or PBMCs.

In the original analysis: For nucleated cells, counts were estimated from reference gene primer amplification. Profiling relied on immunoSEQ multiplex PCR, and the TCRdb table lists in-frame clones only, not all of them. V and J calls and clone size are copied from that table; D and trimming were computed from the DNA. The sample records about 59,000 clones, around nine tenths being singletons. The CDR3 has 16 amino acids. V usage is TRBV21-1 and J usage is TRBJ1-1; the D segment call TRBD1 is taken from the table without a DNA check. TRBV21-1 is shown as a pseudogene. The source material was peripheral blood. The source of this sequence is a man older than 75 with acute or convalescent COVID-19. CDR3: CASRGGQGETGTEAFF. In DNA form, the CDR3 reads TGTGCCAGCAGGGGAGGACAGGGCGAGACGGGTACTGAAGCTTTCTTT.